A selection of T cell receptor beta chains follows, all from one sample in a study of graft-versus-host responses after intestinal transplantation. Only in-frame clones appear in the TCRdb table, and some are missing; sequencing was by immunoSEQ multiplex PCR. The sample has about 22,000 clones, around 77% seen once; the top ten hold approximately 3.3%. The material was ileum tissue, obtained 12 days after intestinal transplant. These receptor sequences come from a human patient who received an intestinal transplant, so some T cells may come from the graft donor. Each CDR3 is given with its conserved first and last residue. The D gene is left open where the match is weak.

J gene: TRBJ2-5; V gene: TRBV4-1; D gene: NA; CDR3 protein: CASSQVFRAAETQYF
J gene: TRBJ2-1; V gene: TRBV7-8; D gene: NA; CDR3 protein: CASSLAGSEQFF
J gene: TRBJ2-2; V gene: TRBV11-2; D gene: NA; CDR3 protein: CASSLVGGTNTGELFF
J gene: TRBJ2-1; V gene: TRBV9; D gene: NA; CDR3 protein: CASSVGESSYNEQFF
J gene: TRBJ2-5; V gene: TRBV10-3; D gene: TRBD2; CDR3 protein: CAISAGLAPETQYF
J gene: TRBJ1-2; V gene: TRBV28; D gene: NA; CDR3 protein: CASSFDTNYGYTF
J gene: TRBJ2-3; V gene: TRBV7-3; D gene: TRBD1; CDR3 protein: CASSTRTGGHTDTQYF
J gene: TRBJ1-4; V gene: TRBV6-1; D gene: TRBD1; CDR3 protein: CASSEGPTGFEKLFF
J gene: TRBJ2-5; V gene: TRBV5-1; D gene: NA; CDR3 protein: CASRVSYTTWEETQYF
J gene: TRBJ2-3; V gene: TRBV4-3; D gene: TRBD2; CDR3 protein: CASSQVGAGGTDTQYF
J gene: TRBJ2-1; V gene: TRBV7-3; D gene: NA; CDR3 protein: CASSYRGAVWNEQFF
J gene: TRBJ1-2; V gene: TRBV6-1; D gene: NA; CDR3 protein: CASRVTGYGYTF
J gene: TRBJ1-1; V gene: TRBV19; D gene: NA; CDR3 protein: CASLDPGLQRQAFF
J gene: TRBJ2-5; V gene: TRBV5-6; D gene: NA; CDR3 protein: CASSFRGGETQYF
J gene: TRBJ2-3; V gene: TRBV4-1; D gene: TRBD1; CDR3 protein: CASSHTPGQLTDTQYF